This T cell receptor beta chain stems from a study of beta chain features in type 1 diabetes. All of the isolated RNA was reverse transcribed, so expressed TCRB transcripts were sequenced. Profiled with immunoSEQ multiplex PCR; TCRdb holds only in-frame clones, not every one. The sample holds a few hundred thousand clones, approximately 15% seen once. CDR3 length: 18 amino acids. The V end lost 5 bases, the J end lost 5 bases, and 28 bases lay between the germline ends. Germline CDR1 LNHNV, CDR2 YYDKDF (reference sequence). The sample comprised naive CD4+ T cells from blood. This chain links TRBV15 with TRBJ2-7; D is unresolved. The TCR was taken from a man aged 30 to 39 in good health. CDR3 protein: CATSEKRQDWYHQDEQYF. The DNA of the CDR3 is TGTGCCACCAGCGAAAAGCGCCAAGACTGGTACCACCAGGACGAGCAGTACTTC.